This is a list of T cell receptor beta chains from one sample in a study of blood T cell repertoires in COVID-19. The data were produced by immunoSEQ multiplex PCR, yet TCRdb's version contains in-frame clones alone and is incomplete. The sample holds some 190,000 clones; around 80% are singletons and the top ten take over 6.5%. Sequenced material: peripheral blood. These TCRs come from a woman older than 75 with COVID-19, enrolled during active disease. Both conserved end residues are part of each CDR3. D genes are given only for firm matches. Part of the rows lack a size; the others show once, few, many or a class for expanded clones.

cdr3_length d_call j_call v_call clone_size cdr3_nt cdr3_aa
13 TRBD1 TRBJ2-1 TRBV2 - TGTGCCAGCAGGGGACAGGGGGGAGAGGAGCAGTTCTTC CASRGQGGEEQFF
14 - TRBJ2-7 TRBV18 - TGTGCCAGCTCACCCGCGCAGGTTTTGGACGAGCAGTACTTC CASSPAQVLDEQYF
16 TRBD2 TRBJ2-7 TRBV5-1 - TGCGCCAGCAGCTTGGCGCCTAGCGGGACGAACTACGAGCAGTACTTC CASSLAPSGTNYEQYF
14 - TRBJ1-1 TRBV2 - TGTGCCAGCAGTGATGTTGTGGCAGGGTCTGAAGCTTTCTTT CASSDVVAGSEAFF
14 TRBD1 TRBJ1-1 TRBV6-2/TRBV6-3 - TGTGCCAGCAGCCTCGGACAGGGGGGGACTGAAGCTTTCTTT CASSLGQGGTEAFF
13 - TRBJ2-3 TRBV25-1 - TGTGCCAGCAGTGGGCACCCCACAGATACGCAGTATTTT CASSGHPTDTQYF
19 TRBD2 TRBJ2-1 TRBV7-8 - TGTGCCAGCAGCGATGGACAGGGGACTAGCGGAGAGTCTTACAATGAGCAGTTCTTC CASSDGQGTSGESYNEQFF
15 TRBD2 TRBJ2-1 TRBV4-1 - TGCGCCAGCAGCTCCATAGCGGGGCGGTACAATGAGCAGTTCTTC CASSSIAGRYNEQFF
14 TRBD1 TRBJ1-4 TRBV28 - TGTGCCAGCAGTTTAGGGACAGTGAAAGAAAAACTGTTTTTT CASSLGTVKEKLFF
16 TRBD1 TRBJ1-5 TRBV5-4 - TGTGCCAGCAGCTTGAGCGGACAGGGAGGGTTGGGGCCCCAGCATTTT CASSLSGQGGLGPQHF
16 TRBD2 TRBJ2-1 TRBV7-2 - TGTGCCAGCAGCACCCGAACTAGCGGGAGAACGAATGAGCAGTTCTTC CASSTRTSGRTNEQFF
13 - TRBJ1-2 TRBV6-1 - TGTGCCAGCAGTGAAACCAGGAACTATGGCTACACCTTC CASSETRNYGYTF
14 - TRBJ1-2 TRBV5-4 - TGTGCCAGCACCCGGGGGGAAACTAACTATGGCTACACCTTC CASTRGETNYGYTF
17 - TRBJ1-5 TRBV5-6 - TGTGCCAGCAGCTGGAGGGGGGGCCTCGGGCGCAATCAGCCCCAGCATTTT CASSWRGGLGRNQPQHF
13 - TRBJ2-1 TRBV10-3 - TGTGCCAATGCGCTTAGCTCCTACAATGAGCAGTTCTTC CANALSSYNEQFF
14 - TRBJ1-6 TRBV2 - TGTGCCAGCAGTTTGACAGGTCTTAGTTCACCCCTCCACTTT CASSLTGLSSPLHF
12 - TRBJ1-1 TRBV20-1 - TGCAGTGCTAGTCACGGCGGCACTGAAGCTTTCTTT CSASHGGTEAFF
19 TRBD2 TRBJ2-7 TRBV28 - TGTGCCAGCAGTCTCCGACTAGCCCTTCTAGAAAGCAGCTCCTACGAGCAGTACTTC CASSLRLALLESSSYEQYF
14 - TRBJ1-5 TRBV5-1 - TGCGCCAGCAGCTTGGGTACGGGGAATCAGCCCCAGCATTTT CASSLGTGNQPQHF
16 TRBD2 TRBJ2-7 TRBV4-1 - TGCGCCAGCAGCCAACACGATACGACTAGCGGATACGAGCAGTACTTC CASSQHDTTSGYEQYF
16 - TRBJ1-3 TRBV4-1 - TGCGCCAGCAGCCAAGAGAGGGTCTACTCTGGAAACACCATATATTTT CASSQERVYSGNTIYF
13 - TRBJ2-7 TRBV3-1/TRBV3-2 - TGTGCCAGCAGCCAACTCGAAGGGGACGAGCAGTACTTC CASSQLEGDEQYF
15 - TRBJ1-4 TRBV6-5 few TGTGCCAGCAGCCGCCAGGGGCTTGTAGGGGAAAAACTGTTTTTT CASSRQGLVGEKLFF
12 - TRBJ2-5 TRBV6-4 - TGTGCCCCCTCGGGGTTGCAAGAGACCCAGTACTTC CAPSGLQETQYF
11 - TRBJ1-1 TRBV5-1 - TGCGCCAGAGAGGGGAACACTGAAGCTTTCTTT CAREGNTEAFF
13 TRBD1 TRBJ1-6 TRBV9 - TGTGCCAGCGCCCACAGGGGTGGATCACCCCTCCACTTT CASAHRGGSPLHF
13 - TRBJ1-2 TRBV28 - TGTGCCAGCAGTTTACAGGGGAACTATGGCTACACCTTC CASSLQGNYGYTF
14 - TRBJ1-6 TRBV5-4 - TGTGCCAGCAGCTCCGGGGTGGAGAATTCACCCCTCCACTTT CASSSGVENSPLHF
15 - TRBJ2-6 TRBV2 - TGTGCCAGCAATTTGACACCCGCTGGGGCCAACGTCCTGACTTTC CASNLTPAGANVLTF
17 TRBD2 TRBJ2-7 TRBV3-1/TRBV3-2 - TGTGCCAGCAGCCAATTAGCGGGGGGGCCCGTGGCCTACGAGCAGTACTTC CASSQLAGGPVAYEQYF
17 TRBD2 TRBJ2-5 TRBV6-7 - TGTGCCAGCAGTTACTCGAGGGCGCGGGGGAACCAAGAGACCCAGTACTTC CASSYSRARGNQETQYF
17 - TRBJ1-2 TRBV9 - TGTGCCAGCAGCGCTCCGATAAAATTAAGCTCCGCGGGAGGCTACACCTTC CASSAPIKLSSAGGYTF
14 - TRBJ2-5 TRBV7-2 - TGTGCCAGCAGCTTAACGGCGGGACAGGAGACCCAGTACTTC CASSLTAGQETQYF
12 TRBD1 TRBJ1-1 TRBV29-1 - TGCAGCGACCGACAGGGGACGACTGAAGCTTTCTTT CSDRQGTTEAFF
13 - TRBJ2-1 TRBV24-1 - TGTGCCACCAGTGATTCCCATTACAATGAGCAGTTCTTC CATSDSHYNEQFF
18 - TRBJ2-6 TRBV19 few TGTGCCAGTAGTATCGCGTTTGGCAGGCCCTCTGGGGCCAACGTCCTGACTTTC CASSIAFGRPSGANVLTF
15 - TRBJ2-2 TRBV28 - TGTGCCAGCATCTCCGTAGGGGTAAACACCGGGGAGCTGTTTTTT CASISVGVNTGELFF
15 - TRBJ1-2 TRBV9 - TGTGCCAGCAGCGTAGGTGCGGGATATGACTATGGCTACACCTTC CASSVGAGYDYGYTF
15 - TRBJ2-7 TRBV18 - TGTGCCAGCTCACCACCGTTTGGCAGGGCCTACGAGCAGTACTTC CASSPPFGRAYEQYF
11 - TRBJ1-2 TRBV4-1 - TGCGCCAGCAGCCAGGGCCGGGGCTACACCTTC CASSQGRGYTF
14 - TRBJ1-3 TRBV5-1 - TGCGCCAGCAGCTTGGGGGAGGCTGGAAACACCATATATTTT CASSLGEAGNTIYF
12 - TRBJ2-1 TRBV15 - TGTGCCACCAGCAGAGTTCGGGATGAGCAGTTCTTC CATSRVRDEQFF
14 - TRBJ1-1 TRBV5-1 once TGCGCCAGCAGCTTGGCTCTGGGGGGCACTGAAGCTTTCTTT CASSLALGGTEAFF
11 - TRBJ1-1 TRBV29-1 few TGCAGCGTTGTGCGGAGCACTGAAGCTTTCTTT CSVVRSTEAFF
15 TRBD2 TRBJ2-2 TRBV27 - TGTGCCAGCATGTTAATAGCGGGAGGTGTCGGGGAGCTGTTTTTT CASMLIAGGVGELFF
14 - TRBJ1-2 TRBV5-1 - TGCGCCAGCAGCCCCGAACAGGGATCTAATGGCTACACCTTC CASSPEQGSNGYTF
15 TRBD1 TRBJ2-5 TRBV5-4 few TGTGCCAGCAGCTTGGCGGGACAGGGGACGGAGACCCAGTACTTC CASSLAGQGTETQYF
12 - TRBJ1-5 TRBV6-5 - TGTGCCAGCAACCCCCCGGGACAGCCCCAGCATTTT CASNPPGQPQHF
15 TRBD1 TRBJ2-3 TRBV19 - TGTGCCAGTAGTCTGGGACAGGGTGGAACAGATACGCAGTATTTT CASSLGQGGTDTQYF
16 TRBD1 TRBJ1-5 TRBV6-5 - TGTGCCAGCAGTTACCCCGGGACAGCCGGCCCTCAGCCCCAGCATTTT CASSYPGTAGPQPQHF
15 TRBD1 TRBJ2-5 TRBV10-3 - TGTGCCATCAGTGCCTCACAGGGGCGGGAAGAGACCCAGTACTTC CAISASQGREETQYF
12 - TRBJ1-1 TRBV29-1 - TGCAGCGTTGAGGGTCCAGGCACTGAAGCTTTCTTT CSVEGPGTEAFF